This T cell receptor beta chain stems from a study of blood T cell repertoires in COVID-19. Whole-study context: Donors in the United States, Italy and Spain gave samples during acute or convalescent COVID-19.

The germline gives CDR1 SGHTA, CDR2 FQGNSA. V lost 3 bases and J lost 6; bases outside the gene matches: 9. The CDR3 totals 15 residues. The sample holds one count of this clone. Profiled with immunoSEQ multiplex PCR; TCRdb holds only in-frame clones, not every one. In the table there are 210,000 or so clones, roughly 85% of which are singletons. The source is a middle-aged man with COVID-19, enrolled during active disease. Source material: peripheral blood. V is TRBV7-2 and J is TRBJ1-2, with TRBD1 identical over 8 bases. The CDR3 nucleotides read TGTGCCAGCAGCTTCTACAGGGGGAAGTTGAATGGCTACACCTTC. It encodes CASSFYRGKLNGYTF. Supplemented by reference TRBV7-2 and TRBJ1-2, the full variable domain reads GAGVSQSPSNKVTEKGKDVELRCDPISGHTALYWYRQSLGQGLEFLIYFQGNSAPDKSGLPSDRFSAERTGGSVSTLTIQRTQQEDSAVYLCASSFYRGKLNGYTFGSGTRLTVV.